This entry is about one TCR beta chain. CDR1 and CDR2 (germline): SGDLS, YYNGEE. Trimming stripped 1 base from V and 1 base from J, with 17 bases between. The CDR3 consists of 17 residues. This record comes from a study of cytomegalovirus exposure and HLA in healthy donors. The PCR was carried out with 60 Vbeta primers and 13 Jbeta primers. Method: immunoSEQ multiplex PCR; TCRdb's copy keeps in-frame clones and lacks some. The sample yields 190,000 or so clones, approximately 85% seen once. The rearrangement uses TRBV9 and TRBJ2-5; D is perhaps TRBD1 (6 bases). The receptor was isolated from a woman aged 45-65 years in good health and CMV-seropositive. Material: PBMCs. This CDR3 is CASSVTPSRGGQETQYF. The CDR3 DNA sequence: TGTGCCAGCAGCGTAACCCCTTCGAGAGGGGGCCAAGAGACCCAGTACTTC.